The sequence of this TCR beta chain was determined in a study of response to subunit inactivated influenza vaccine. General study results and limits: The authors put forward the suggestion that each seasonal influenza vaccination may bring in only a limited number of new T cells.

This clonotype was found many times. The target antigen is unknown. V lost 0 bases to trimming and J lost 6 bases, with 8 bases between them. CDR1 and CDR2 from the germline V gene are LGHNA and YNFKEQ. This CDR3 contains 14 residues. TCRdb re-derived calls from the RT-PCR reads in MiXCR, one entry per CDR3 protein. The table lists 400,000 to 650,000 distinct CDR3 sequences, more than 7% of them singletons, with around 13% in the top ten. Sequenced material: PBMCs from blood, taken around 25 months after vaccination. The receptor's source is a man aged 45 to 75 who received an inactivated influenza vaccine. The chain employs TRBV4-2 and TRBJ2-2, with no clear D. The CDR3 DNA reads as TGTGCCAGCAGCCAAGATAGGCATGCCGGGGAGCTGTTTTTT. This translates into CASSQDRHAGELFF.